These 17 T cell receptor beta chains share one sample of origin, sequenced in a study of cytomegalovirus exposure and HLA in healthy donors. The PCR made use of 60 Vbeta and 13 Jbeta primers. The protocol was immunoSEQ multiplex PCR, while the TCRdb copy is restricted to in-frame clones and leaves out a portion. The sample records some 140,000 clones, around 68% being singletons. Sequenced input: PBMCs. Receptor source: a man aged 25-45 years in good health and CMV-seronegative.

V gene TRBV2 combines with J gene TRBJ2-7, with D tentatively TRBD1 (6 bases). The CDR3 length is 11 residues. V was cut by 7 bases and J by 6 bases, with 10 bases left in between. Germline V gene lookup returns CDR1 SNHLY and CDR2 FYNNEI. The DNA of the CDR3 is TGTGCCAGCAAGGGGGAGATCGAGCAGTACTTC. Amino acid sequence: CASKGEIEQYF.

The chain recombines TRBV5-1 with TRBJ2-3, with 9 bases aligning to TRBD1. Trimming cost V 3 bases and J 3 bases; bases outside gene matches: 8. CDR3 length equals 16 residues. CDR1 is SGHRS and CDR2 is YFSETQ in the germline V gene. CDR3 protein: CASSWGQGLGTDTQYF. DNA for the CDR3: TGCGCCAGCAGCTGGGGACAGGGACTGGGGACAGATACGCAGTATTTT.

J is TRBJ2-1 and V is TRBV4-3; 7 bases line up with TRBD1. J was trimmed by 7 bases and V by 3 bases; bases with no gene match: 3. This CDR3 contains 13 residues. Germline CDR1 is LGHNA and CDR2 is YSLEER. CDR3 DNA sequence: TGCGCCAGCAGCCAGCAGACAGGGAATGAGCAGTTCTTC. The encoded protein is CASSQQTGNEQFF.

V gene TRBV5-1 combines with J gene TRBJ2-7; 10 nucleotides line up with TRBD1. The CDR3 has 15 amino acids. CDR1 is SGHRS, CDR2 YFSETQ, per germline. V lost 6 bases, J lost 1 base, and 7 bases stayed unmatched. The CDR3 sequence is CASTPGQGISYEQYF. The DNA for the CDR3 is TGCGCCAGCACCCCGGGACAGGGGATTTCCTACGAGCAGTACTTC.

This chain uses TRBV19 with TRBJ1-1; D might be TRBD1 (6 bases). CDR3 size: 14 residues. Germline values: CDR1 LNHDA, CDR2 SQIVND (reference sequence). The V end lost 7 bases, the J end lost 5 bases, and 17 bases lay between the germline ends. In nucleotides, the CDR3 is TGTGCCAGTAACCCGGACAGCCGAGGGACTGAAGCTTTCTTT. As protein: CASNPDSRGTEAFF.

In nucleotides, the CDR3 is TGTGCCATCAGTGCGCAAACAGGGCCTAGCTCCTACAATGAGCAGTTCTTC. Its translation is CAISAQTGPSSYNEQFF. The chain recombines TRBV10-3 with TRBJ2-1, with D possibly being TRBD1 (6 bases). V was trimmed by 4 bases and J by 0 bases, leaving 16 bases between them. The CDR3 runs to 17 residues. Per the germline V gene, CDR1 is ENHRY and CDR2 is SYGVKD.

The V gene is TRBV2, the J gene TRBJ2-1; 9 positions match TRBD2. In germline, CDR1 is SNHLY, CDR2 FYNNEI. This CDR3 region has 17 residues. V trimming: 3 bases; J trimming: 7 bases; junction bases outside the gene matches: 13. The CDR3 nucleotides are TGTGCCAGCAGTGATCGAGCGGGGGGTCCTGTAGGGAATGAGCAGTTCTTC. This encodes CASSDRAGGPVGNEQFF.

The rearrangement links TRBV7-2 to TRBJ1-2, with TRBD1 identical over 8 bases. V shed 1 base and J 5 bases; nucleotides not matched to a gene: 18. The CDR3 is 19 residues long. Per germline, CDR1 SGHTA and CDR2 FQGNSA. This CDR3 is CASSLESLRTGGSGYGYTF. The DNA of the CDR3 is TGTGCCAGCAGCTTAGAAAGTCTTCGAACAGGGGGATCGGGGTATGGCTACACCTTC.

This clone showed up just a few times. CDR3 amino acids: CASSGMRTVNSNQPQHF. The CDR3 region has the DNA TGTGCCAGCAGTGGGATGAGGACAGTGAATAGCAATCAGCCCCAGCATTTT. The V gene is TRBV6-1, the J gene TRBJ1-5; possible D gene TRBD1, 6 bases. With 4 bases removed from V and 0 bases from J, the gap between germline ends came to 16 bases. Looked up from germline, CDR1 is MNHNS and CDR2 is SASEGT. The CDR3 is 17 amino acids.

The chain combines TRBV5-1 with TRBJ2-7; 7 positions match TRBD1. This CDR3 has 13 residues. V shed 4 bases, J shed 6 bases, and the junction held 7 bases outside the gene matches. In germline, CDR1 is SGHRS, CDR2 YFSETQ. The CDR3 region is CASSQDRYSEQYF. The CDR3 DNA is TGCGCCAGCAGCCAGGACAGGTACTCCGAGCAGTACTTC.

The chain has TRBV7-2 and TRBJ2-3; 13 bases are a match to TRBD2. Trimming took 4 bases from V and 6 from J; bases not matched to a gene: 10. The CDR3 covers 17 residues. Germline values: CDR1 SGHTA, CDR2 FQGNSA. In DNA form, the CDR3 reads TGTGCCAGCAGCTCCACTAGCGGGGGGGCCCTAGGGGATACGCAGTATTTT. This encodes CASSSTSGGALGDTQYF.

CDR3 residues: CASIDWSSYNEQFF. The CDR3 bases are TGTGCCAGCATTGATTGGAGCTCCTACAATGAGCAGTTCTTC. The rearrangement links TRBV6-1 to TRBJ2-1; D uncertain. Germline values: CDR1 MNHNS, CDR2 SASEGT. The V and J ends lost 7 bases and 0 bases respectively, with 10 bases between them. This CDR3 comprises 14 residues.

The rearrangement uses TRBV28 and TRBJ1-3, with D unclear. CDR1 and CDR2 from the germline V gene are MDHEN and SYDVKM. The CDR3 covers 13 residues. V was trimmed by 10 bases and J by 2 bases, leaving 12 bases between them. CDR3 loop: CATSRNPGNTIYF. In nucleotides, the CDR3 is TGTGCCACCAGCAGAAACCCTGGAAACACCATATATTTT. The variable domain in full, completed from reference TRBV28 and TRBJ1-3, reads DVKVTQSSRYLVKRTGEKVFLECVQDMDHENMFWYRQDPGLGLRLIYFSYDVKMKEKGDIPEGYSVSREKKERFSLILESASTNQTSMYLCATSRNPGNTIYFGEGSWLTVV.

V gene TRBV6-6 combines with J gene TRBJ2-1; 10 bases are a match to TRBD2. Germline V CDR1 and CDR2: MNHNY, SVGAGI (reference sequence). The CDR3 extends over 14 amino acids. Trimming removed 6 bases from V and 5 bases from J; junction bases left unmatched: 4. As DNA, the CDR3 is TGTGCCAGCAGGCTAGCGGGGGACAACAATGAGCAGTTCTTC. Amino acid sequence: CASRLAGDNNEQFF.

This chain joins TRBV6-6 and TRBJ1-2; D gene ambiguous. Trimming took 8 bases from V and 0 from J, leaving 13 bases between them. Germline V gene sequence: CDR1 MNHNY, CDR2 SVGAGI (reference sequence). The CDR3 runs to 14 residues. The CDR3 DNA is TGTGCCAGCCAAGCGCGGGCCTCTAACTATGGCTACACCTTC. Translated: CASQARASNYGYTF.

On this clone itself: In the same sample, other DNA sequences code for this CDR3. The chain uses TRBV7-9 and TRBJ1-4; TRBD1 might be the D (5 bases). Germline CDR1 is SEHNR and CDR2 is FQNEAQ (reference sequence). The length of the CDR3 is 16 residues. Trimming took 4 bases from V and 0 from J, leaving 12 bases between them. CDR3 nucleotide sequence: TGTGCCAGCAGCTCTGGGGGGGGAACAACTAATGAAAAACTGTTTTTT. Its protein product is CASSSGGGTTNEKLFF.

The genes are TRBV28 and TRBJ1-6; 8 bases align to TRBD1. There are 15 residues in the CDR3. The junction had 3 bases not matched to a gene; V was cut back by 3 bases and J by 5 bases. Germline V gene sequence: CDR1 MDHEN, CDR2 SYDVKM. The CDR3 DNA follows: TGTGCCAGCAGTTTGCTGACAGGGGATAATTCACCCCTCCACTTT. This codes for CASSLLTGDNSPLHF.